A single sample gave rise to the 10 T cell receptor beta chains below, sequenced in a study of regulatory T cells in long-lasting Graves disease. Time point noted: newly diagnosed GD, antithyroid drugs for less than 3 months. PBMC RNA was the source of the TCR library. With iRepertoire HTBI primers and Arm-PCR of CDR3 regions, TCR beta libraries were built. MiXCR was run by TCRdb on the multiplex PCR reads, yielding one entry per CDR3 protein. Of hundreds of thousands of distinct CDR3 sequences listed, 12% are singletons. These data also featured in a second study, about T cells in Graves' hyperthyroidism and ophthalmopathy.

The source was peripheral blood mononuclear cells (PBMCs), collected at new diagnosis, from a patient treated with antithyroid drugs. Receptor source: a woman in her thirties with Graves disease.

This clonotype has at least ten counts. The chain uses TRBV3-1 and TRBJ2-3; D may be TRBD1 (5 bases). The V and J ends lost 1 base and 5 bases respectively, with 10 bases between them. Germline V gene lookup returns CDR1 LGHDT and CDR2 YNNKEL (reference sequence). The CDR3 sequence is 14 residues long. In DNA, the CDR3 is TGTGCCAGCAGCCAAGTCCCCCAGGGAGATACGCAGTATTTT. The encoded protein is CASSQVPQGDTQYF.

In this sample, this clonotype turned up many times. The chain is built from TRBV29-1 and TRBJ1-1; D unclear. This CDR3 contains 13 residues. V dropped 5 bases and J dropped 3 bases, with 13 bases sitting between them. The germline V gene encodes CDR1 SQVTM and CDR2 ANQGSEA. CDR3 amino acids: CSVILVSDTEAFF. The CDR3 bases are TGCAGCGTTATACTGGTATCGGACACTGAAGCTTTCTTT.

This chain joins TRBV7-9 and TRBJ1-5; D gene ambiguous. This CDR3 is built from 16 residues. The germline CDR1 and CDR2 sequences are SEHNR and FQNEAQ (reference sequence). With 1 base removed from V and 1 base from J, the gap between germline ends came to 11 bases. The CDR3 spells CASSLDRGTSNQPQHF. DNA of the CDR3: TGTGCCAGCAGCTTAGATCGGGGTACGAGCAATCAGCCCCAGCATTTT.

The chain employs TRBV15 and TRBJ2-1; 13 bases line up with TRBD2. The trim removed 1 base at V and 9 bases at J, leaving 12 bases unmatched. Per germline, CDR1 LNHNV and CDR2 YYDKDF (reference sequence). The CDR3 sequence is 18 residues long. This chain's CDR3 is CATSRVSGTSGIAGEQFF. CDR3 bases: TGTGCCACCAGCAGAGTTTCCGGGACTAGCGGGATTGCGGGTGAGCAGTTCTTC.

This clonotype appeared a few times. This rearrangement joins TRBV16 to TRBJ1-1; tentatively, D is TRBD1 (6 bases). This CDR3 contains 15 residues. Looked up from germline, CDR1 is KGHSY and CDR2 is FQNENV. Trimming took 4 bases from V and 2 from J, leaving 14 bases between them. CDR3 nucleotide sequence: TGTGCCAGCAGCCCCCTGGGGGGCGCCAACACTGAAGCTTTCTTT. Its protein product is CASSPLGGANTEAFF.

The V gene is TRBV29-1, the J gene TRBJ1-1; D is possibly TRBD1 (6 bases). Trimming pared 7 bases from V and 10 bases from J, leaving 16 bases between. Germline V CDR1 and CDR2: SQVTM, ANQGSEA. The CDR3 sequence is 11 residues long. The CDR3 region is CSGEGGEGAFF. The CDR3 DNA is TGCAGCGGAGAAGGGGGTGAAGGAGCTTTCTTT.

This clonotype was detected ten times or more. V and J are TRBV7-6 and TRBJ2-3; 7 bases align to TRBD2. With 2 bases clipped from V and 4 bases from J, the junction kept 6 bases outside the gene matches. Germline-derived CDR1 and CDR2 are SGHVS and FNYEAQ. This CDR3 comprises 15 residues. The CDR3 protein is CASSLLRGDSDTQYF. The CDR3, as DNA: TGTGCCAGCAGCTTACTTCGGGGGGACTCAGATACGCAGTATTTT.

This clonotype was observed at least ten times. This chain uses TRBV28 with TRBJ1-5; tentatively, D is TRBD1 (5 bases). The germline CDR1 and CDR2 sequences are MDHEN and SYDVKM. V shed 4 bases and J shed 4 bases, with 23 bases lying between them. The CDR3 extends over 18 amino acids. This chain's CDR3 is CASSSRGSFEGSNQPQHF. CDR3 coding DNA: TGTGCCAGCAGTTCAAGGGGAAGTTTCGAGGGTAGTAATCAGCCCCAGCATTTT.

The table lists this clonotype with many counts. The chain recombines TRBV11-2 with TRBJ2-4; D is possibly TRBD1 or TRBD2 (6 bases each). This CDR3 has 14 amino acids. Trimming shortened V by 5 bases and J by 8 bases, and 16 bases separated the two germline ends. Germline V gives CDR1 SGHAT, CDR2 FQNNGV. The CDR3, as DNA: TGTGCCAGCAGCGATCGGGACATAGCGGACATTCAGTACTTC. Amino acids: CASSDRDIADIQYF.

Of note for this clonotype: At one end the junction does not follow the germline gene, possibly because of a read error. The rearrangement uses TRBV5-6 and TRBJ2-1; TRBD1 or TRBD2 may be the D gene (5 bases each). Germline V lookup: CDR1 SGHDT, CDR2 YYEEEE. CDR3 length: 11 residues. CDR3 in amino acids: CASSFEGSPRF. CDR3 bases: TGTGCCAGCAGCTTTGAGGGGAGCCCTCGGTTC.